The 10 T cell receptor beta chains given below trace back to one sample, sequenced in a study of Graves' ophthalmopathy and Graves' hyperthyroidism. Amplified material comprised TCR beta CDR3 regions derived from RNA transcripts. The library came from an HTBI-primed first-round RT-PCR and a second-round multiplex PCR. From the multiplex PCR reads, TCRdb called clonotypes with MiXCR, one entry per CDR3 protein. The sample shows about 1.1 million distinct CDR3 sequences, about 36% of them seen only once. The sequencing sample was made of peripheral blood or thyroid tissue (not recorded which). These receptors were taken from an adult man with Graves' hyperthyroidism.

J is TRBJ1-1 and V is TRBV27; the D is unclear. This CDR3 is built from 12 residues. Germline V gene lookup returns CDR1 MNHEY and CDR2 SMNVEV (reference sequence). With 3 bases removed from V and 6 bases from J, the gap between germline ends came to 8 bases. In nucleotides, the CDR3 is TGTGCCAGCAGTTTTTTTGGCGCTGAAGCTTTCTTT. This encodes CASSFFGAEAFF.

Regarding this clonotype: A read error is likely, as this CDR3 ends without the conserved phenylalanine or tryptophan. It is unclear where the CDR3 begins or ends on the DNA, so no DNA is shown, and the CDR3 is as TCRdb lists it. CDR3: CAIRTGPNT. V and J are TRBV10-3 and TRBJ1-3; TRBD1, the table's D call, was not compared with the DNA. CDR1 ENHRY and CDR2 SYGVKD come from the germline V gene. The CDR3 totals 9 residues, both ends included.

At least ten counts were recorded for this clonotype. The CDR3 sequence: CASSLFRNTGELFF. CDR3 nucleotides: TGTGCCAGCAGCTTATTCAGGAACACCGGGGAGCTGTTTTTT. This sequence joins TRBV7-6 and TRBJ2-2; no reliable D call. Germline lookup yields CDR1 SGHVS and CDR2 FNYEAQ. This CDR3 contains 14 residues. V lost 2 bases and J lost 1, with 5 bases in between.

In nucleotides, the CDR3 is TGTGCCACCAGGAGGGGACTAGCGGGGGGGCTAGAGACCCAGTACTTC. Encoded protein: CATRRGLAGGLETQYF. The V gene is TRBV15, the J gene TRBJ2-5, with 16 bases that match TRBD2. The CDR3 is 16 residues long. Germline CDR1 reads LNHNV; CDR2 reads YYDKDF (reference sequence). V lost 6 bases and J lost 4; bases outside the gene matches: 5.

The rearrangement links TRBV7-2 to TRBJ1-4, with a possible D match to TRBD1 (5 bases). V was clipped by 1 base and J by 6 bases, with 9 bases between them. Germline V gene lookup returns CDR1 SGHTA and CDR2 FQGNSA. The CDR3 has 14 residues. CDR3 DNA: TGTACCAGCAGCTTAGGGGTGGGGCATGAAAAACTGTTTTTT. This gives the protein CTSSLGVGHEKLFF.

J is TRBJ1-4 and V is TRBV20-1; the D gene is possibly TRBD1 (6 bases). The CDR3 loop spans 13 amino acids. Trimming cost V 0 bases and J 7 bases, with 9 bases left between them. Looked up from germline, CDR1 is DFQATT and CDR2 is SNEGSKA (reference sequence). CDR3 nucleotides: TGCAGTGCTAGAGATCTGGGGGCTGAAAAACTGTTTTTT. Translation gives CSARDLGAEKLFF.

The rearrangement uses TRBV7-4 and TRBJ1-5; D unclear. Germline V gives CDR1 SGHVT, CDR2 SQSDAQ. The CDR3 is 15 residues long. Trimming took off 2 bases at V and 7 bases at J, with 15 bases between the two ends. DNA of the CDR3: TGTGCCAGCAGCTTACGTGCAGGTGTTGTGCAGCCCCAGCATTTT. It yields the protein CASSLRAGVVQPQHF. Combining the CDR3 with reference TRBV7-4 and TRBJ1-5 gives the whole variable domain GAGVSQSPRYKVAKRGRDVALRCDSISGHVTLYWYRQTLGQGSEVLTYSQSDAQRDKSGRPSGRFSAERPERSVSTLKIQRTEQGDSAVYLCASSLRAGVVQPQHFGDGTRLSIL.

The V and J genes are TRBV7-8 and TRBJ2-7; no clear D gene. This CDR3 spans 15 amino acids. Germline CDR1 SGHVS, CDR2 FQNEAQ. The V end lost 5 bases, the J end lost 0 bases, and 14 bases lay between the germline ends. The CDR3 DNA is TGTGCCAGCAGCCCGAGCGTGGGTTACTCCTACGAGCAGTACTTC. It encodes CASSPSVGYSYEQYF.

This clonotype was observed a few times. The V and J genes are TRBV6-2 or TRBV6-3 and TRBJ2-5; tentative D call: TRBD1 (6 bases). Looked up from germline, CDR1 is MNHEY and CDR2 is SVGEGT. The V end lost 5 bases, the J end lost 5 bases, and 18 bases lay between the germline ends. CDR3 size: 15 residues. The CDR3 region is CASSQRQALGETQYF. The CDR3 coding sequence is TGTGCCAGCAGTCAAAGACAGGCCCTAGGGGAGACCCAGTACTTC.

This rearrangement joins TRBV2 to TRBJ1-2; possibly TRBD1 for D (5 bases). V was pared by 7 bases and J by 8 bases, with 8 bases between. This CDR3 is built from 10 residues. Germline V CDR1 and CDR2: SNHLY, FYNNEI. In DNA, the CDR3 is TGTGCCAGCATGCAGGGAGGCTACACCTTC. This encodes CASMQGGYTF.